One and the same sample provided the 20 T cell receptor beta chains below, sequenced in a study of glioma-infiltrating T cells. TCR alpha and beta CDR3 regions were amplified from RNA using iRepertoire nested multiplex PCR. Each CDR3 protein gets one entry after TCRdb re-called the multiplex PCR reads with MiXCR. The sample has 300,000 to 450,000 distinct CDR3 sequences, more than 35% seen once. The sequenced sample consisted of glioma tissue, nonneoplastic brain tissue, or PBMCs (not recorded which). All receptors derive from a human donor with low-grade glioma or glioblastoma, undergoing nonglioma brain surgery, or in good health (not recorded which).

This clonotype was counted ten times or more. The V gene is TRBV7-2, the J gene TRBJ2-1; D might be TRBD1 (6 bases). The CDR3 loop spans 15 amino acids. Trimming shortened V by 8 bases and J by 8 bases, and 22 bases separated the two germline ends. The germline CDR1 and CDR2 sequences are SGHTA and FQGNSA. CDR3 sequence: CASSGTIIQGDEQFF. In DNA, the CDR3 is TGTGCCAGCTCCGGGACAATCATACAGGGCGATGAGCAGTTCTTC.

This clonotype was seen ten or more times. This chain uses TRBV6-2 or TRBV6-3 with TRBJ2-1, with D maybe TRBD1 (5 bases). CDR1 MNHEY and CDR2 SVGEGT come from the germline V gene. The length of the CDR3 is 18 residues. Trimming removed 2 bases at V and 9 bases at J, with 26 bases between. CDR3 DNA sequence: TGTGCCAGCAGTTACCCTCTAGATCAGGGTATCATGAGGCTTGAGCAGTTCTTC. Residues: CASSYPLDQGIMRLEQFF.

The CDR3: CASSADTGGQPQHF. CDR3 bases: TGTGCCAGCAGCGCGGATACAGGCGGTCAGCCCCAGCATTTT. This chain uses TRBV5-8 with TRBJ1-5, with D tentatively TRBD1 (5 bases). Trimming removed 4 bases at V and 6 bases at J, with 14 bases between. Germline V CDR1 and CDR2: SGHTS, YDEGEE. The CDR3 runs 14 residues.

This clonotype was seen more than once but under ten times. This chain links TRBV4-3 with TRBJ2-7; the match to TRBD1 covers 9 bases. The CDR3 sequence is 14 residues long. Germline values: CDR1 LGHNA, CDR2 YSLEER. V lost 4 bases and J lost 5; bases outside the gene matches: 6. DNA for the CDR3: TGCGCCAGCAGCCCGGACAGGGGAGGCCACGAGCAGTACTTC. Amino acid sequence: CASSPDRGGHEQYF.

The rearrangement joins TRBV20-1 to TRBJ2-7; 10 nucleotides align to TRBD2. The germline V gene encodes CDR1 DFQATT and CDR2 SNEGSKA (reference sequence). Germline trimming cut 5 bases from V and 2 bases from J; bases unmatched to any gene: 6. This CDR3 contains 14 residues. This chain's CDR3 is CSAPGLADPYEQYF. The CDR3 DNA sequence: TGCAGTGCTCCAGGACTAGCGGACCCCTACGAGCAGTACTTC.

Ten or more counts support this clonotype. CDR3: CASSTGLFSYNEQFF. The CDR3 coding sequence is TGTGCCAGCAGCACGGGACTATTCTCCTACAATGAGCAGTTCTTC. The gene calls are TRBV27 and TRBJ2-1; TRBD2 agrees at 7 bases. J was trimmed by 0 bases and V by 6 bases; bases with no gene match: 5. CDR1 is MNHEY and CDR2 is SMNVEV in the germline V gene (reference sequence). The length of the CDR3 is 15 residues.

The rearrangement joins TRBV18 to TRBJ1-1; D perhaps matches TRBD1 (5 bases). Germline assignment: CDR1 KGHSH and CDR2 LQKENI. V was clipped by 5 bases and J by 1 base, with 11 bases between them. The CDR3 extends over 14 amino acids. The CDR3 loop reads CASSKGPSNTEAFF. The CDR3 DNA sequence: TGTGCCAGCTCAAAGGGACCGTCGAACACTGAAGCTTTCTTT.

The chain uses TRBV28 and TRBJ2-1; D may be TRBD2 (6 bases). CDR3 length: 14 residues. CDR1 and CDR2 from the germline V gene are MDHEN and SYDVKM. Deletions cut 6 bases from V and 8 bases from J, with 17 bases between. CDR3 sequence reads: CASSPRTSPHEQFF. The CDR3 DNA sequence: TGTGCCAGCAGCCCCCGTACTAGCCCGCATGAGCAGTTCTTC. Complete variable domain (other parts from reference TRBV28 and TRBJ2-1): DVKVTQSSRYLVKRTGEKVFLECVQDMDHENMFWYRQDPGLGLRLIYFSYDVKMKEKGDIPEGYSVSREKKERFSLILESASTNQTSMYLCASSPRTSPHEQFFGPGTRLTVL.

V and J are TRBV14 and TRBJ2-3; 9 bases are shared with TRBD2. The CDR3 is 15 amino acids. With 3 bases clipped from V and 3 bases from J, the junction kept 4 bases outside the gene matches. Germline-derived CDR1 and CDR2 are SGHDN and FVKESK. The chain's CDR3 is CASSHVAGATDTQYF. The DNA for the CDR3 is TGTGCCAGCAGCCATGTAGCGGGAGCAACAGATACGCAGTATTTT.

The chain links TRBV20-1 to TRBJ2-1, with TRBD2 matching 15 bases. The CDR3 is 16 amino acids. Germline V lookup: CDR1 DFQATT, CDR2 SNEGSKA (reference sequence). Unmatched junction bases numbered 10, after V lost 4 bases and J lost 9 bases. Written as DNA, the CDR3 is TGCAGTGCTAAATCCGGGACTAGCGGGAGGAGTGGTGAGCAGTTCTTC. It yields the protein CSAKSGTSGRSGEQFF.

This clonotype turned up a few times. The J gene is TRBJ2-7, the V gene TRBV10-3, with TRBD1 as a possible D gene (6 bases). Looked up from germline, CDR1 is ENHRY and CDR2 is SYGVKD. This CDR3 region has 12 residues. V gave up 8 bases and J gave up 5 bases, with 13 bases separating them. In DNA form, the CDR3 reads TGTGCCATCGGAACACAGGGTAACGAGCAGTACTTC. Encoded protein: CAIGTQGNEQYF.

This clonotype was seen more than once but under ten times. This chain joins TRBV7-9 and TRBJ2-7, with a weak D call TRBD1 (6 bases). CDR3 length: 15 residues. The germline gives CDR1 SEHNR, CDR2 FQNEAQ (reference sequence). Deletions cut 1 base from V and 3 bases from J, with 13 bases between. CDR3 in DNA: TGTGCCAGCAGCTTAGGCTCCCAGGGGTACTACGAGCAGTACTTC. This codes for CASSLGSQGYYEQYF.

This chain links TRBV7-9 with TRBJ2-2, with D unresolved. CDR1 and CDR2 (germline): SEHNR, FQNEAQ (reference sequence). CDR3 length: 14 amino acids. The V and J ends lost 1 base and 4 bases respectively, with 7 bases between them. The CDR3 DNA reads as TGTGCCAGCAGCTTAGACATGAGCACCGGGGAGCTGTTTTTT. Translation: CASSLDMSTGELFF. Based on the CDR3 plus reference TRBV7-9 and TRBJ2-2, the full variable domain is DTGVSQNPRHKITKRGQNVTFRCDPISEHNRLYWYRQTLGQGPEFLTYFQNEAQLEKSRLLSDRFSAERPKGSFSTLEIQRTEQGDSAMYLCASSLDMSTGELFFGEGSRLTVL.

This clonotype was recorded many times. V is TRBV5-8 and J is TRBJ2-3; TRBD2 matches at 11 bases. CDR1 is SGHTS and CDR2 is YDEGEE in the germline V gene. Trimming took 3 bases from V and 3 from J; bases not matched to a gene: 6. The CDR3 has 16 amino acids. The CDR3 reads CASSSRLAGRTDTQYF. DNA for the CDR3: TGTGCCAGCAGCTCGCGACTAGCGGGAAGGACAGATACGCAGTATTTT. Full variable domain (missing parts from reference TRBV5-8 and TRBJ2-3): EAGVTQSPTHLIKTRGQQATLRCSPISGHTSVYWYQQALGLGLQFLLWYDEGEERNRGNFPPRFSGRQFPNYSSELNVNALELEDSALYLCASSSRLAGRTDTQYFGPGTRLTVL.

To note about this clonotype: A much bigger clone sits one base away, suggesting this may be a read error. V is TRBV20-1 and J is TRBJ2-3; TRBD1 agrees at 11 bases. Germline trimming cut 6 bases from V and 4 bases from J; bases unmatched to any gene: 6. This CDR3 comprises 14 residues. Germline V gene lookup returns CDR1 DFQATT and CDR2 SNEGSKA (reference sequence). The CDR3 reads CSASDRGLSDTQYF. The CDR3 DNA follows: TGCAGTGCCTCGGACAGGGGGCTATCAGATACGCAGTATTTT.

In this sample, this clonotype turned up many times. This chain joins TRBV27 and TRBJ2-7; possible D gene TRBD1, 6 bases. Trimming cost V 2 bases and J 2 bases, with 10 bases left between them. Germline loops: CDR1 MNHEY, CDR2 SMNVEV (reference sequence). The CDR3 is made up of 14 amino acids. The CDR3 region has the DNA TGTGCCAGCAGTTTACTGACAGGTACCTACGAGCAGTACTTC. Its translation: CASSLLTGTYEQYF.

This clonotype came up many times. The chain employs TRBV6-2 or TRBV6-3 and TRBJ2-7, with D perhaps being TRBD1 or TRBD2 (5 bases each). The CDR3 is 15 amino acids. Germline V gene sequence: CDR1 MNHEY, CDR2 SVGEGT. With 4 bases removed from V and 2 bases from J, the gap between germline ends came to 15 bases. CDR3 DNA: TGTGCCAGCAGTTCCCTGGGGGATCCCCCCTACGAGCAGTACTTC. It encodes CASSSLGDPPYEQYF.

In its sample, this clonotype was seen once. The CDR3 bases are TGTGCCAGTAGTGCCCAGGGTTCGTACACTGAAGCTTTCTTT. Amino acids: CASSAQGSYTEAFF. J is TRBJ1-1 and V is TRBV19, with D perhaps TRBD1 (5 bases). Between the trimmed V and J ends, which lost 5 bases and 3 bases, there was a span of 13 bases. This CDR3 is built from 14 residues. CDR1 LNHDA and CDR2 SQIVND come from the germline V gene (reference sequence).

This clonotype was detected a few times. The V and J genes are TRBV28 and TRBJ2-2; D not resolved. Trimming pared 5 bases from V and 1 base from J, leaving 14 bases between. Germline V gives CDR1 MDHEN, CDR2 SYDVKM. The CDR3 consists of 16 residues. The CDR3 reads CASSPSPAQNTGELFF. CDR3 DNA: TGTGCCAGCAGTCCCTCTCCTGCCCAGAACACCGGGGAGCTGTTTTTT.

The chain recombines TRBV14 with TRBJ1-6; D not certain. This CDR3 contains 14 residues. The ends were cut back, 0 bases at V and 7 bases at J, with 7 bases in the middle. Germline assignment: CDR1 SGHDN and CDR2 FVKESK. In DNA form, the CDR3 reads TGTGCCAGCAGCCAAGATTACCTAAATTCACCCCTCCACTTT. This translates into CASSQDYLNSPLHF.